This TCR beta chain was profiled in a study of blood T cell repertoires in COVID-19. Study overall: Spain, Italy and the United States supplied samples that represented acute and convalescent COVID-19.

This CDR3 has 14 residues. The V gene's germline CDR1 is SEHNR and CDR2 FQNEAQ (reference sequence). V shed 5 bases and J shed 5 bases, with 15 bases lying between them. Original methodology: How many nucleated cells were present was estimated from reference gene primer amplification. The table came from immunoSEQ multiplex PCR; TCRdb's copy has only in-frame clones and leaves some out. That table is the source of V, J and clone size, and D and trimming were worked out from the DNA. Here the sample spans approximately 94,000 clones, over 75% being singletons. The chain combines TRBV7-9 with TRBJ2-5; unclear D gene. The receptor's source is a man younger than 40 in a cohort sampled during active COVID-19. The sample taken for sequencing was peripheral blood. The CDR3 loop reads CASSHQLVRETQYF. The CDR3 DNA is TGTGCCAGCAGCCACCAACTCGTGCGGGAGACCCAGTACTTC.